A selection of T cell receptor beta chains follows, all from one sample in a study of shared clonotypes between healthy human individuals. Some clones are missing from TCRdb's copy, which holds only in-frame ones; the method was immunoSEQ multiplex PCR. Counted here are roughly 2 million clones, approximately 95% occurring once; the ten biggest clones make up 0.13%. Sequencing used naive CD4+ T cells sorted from blood. The origin of the receptors is a man aged 18 to 30 in good health. CDR3s include the opening cysteine and the closing phenylalanine or tryptophan. A D gene is named only where the DNA matches it firmly. Clone size appears in some rows only: once, few, many, or a class for an expanded clone.

j_call v_call d_call clone_size cdr3_aa cdr3_nt
TRBJ1-1 TRBV14 - - CASSLRGPSGGTEAFF TGTGCCAGCAGCCTTCGAGGGCCCTCAGGCGGCACTGAAGCTTTCTTT
TRBJ2-2 TRBV2 TRBD2 - CASSAGTSGRGGELFF TGTGCCAGCAGTGCGGGGACTAGCGGGAGAGGCGGGGAGCTGTTTTTT
TRBJ2-5 TRBV30 - - CAWKHGGSETQYF TGTGCCTGGAAGCACGGTGGATCAGAGACCCAGTACTTC
TRBJ1-5 TRBV7-2 - - CASSLGGVGGQPQHF TGTGCCAGCAGCTTAGGGGGCGTAGGTGGACAGCCCCAGCATTTT
TRBJ2-5 TRBV7-2 TRBD2 - CASSLRGGAGETQYF TGTGCCAGCAGCTTACGCGGGGGGGCTGGAGAGACCCAGTACTTC
TRBJ1-5 TRBV14 - - CASSQEAPNQPQHF TGTGCCAGCAGCCAAGAGGCACCGAATCAGCCCCAGCATTTT
TRBJ2-7 TRBV18 - - CASSPNNGQTYEQYF TGTGCCAGCTCACCGAACAACGGGCAGACCTACGAGCAGTACTTC
TRBJ2-5 TRBV30 - - CAWSANPSGREETQYF TGTGCCTGGAGTGCCAACCCCTCAGGGAGAGAAGAGACCCAGTACTTC
TRBJ1-3 TRBV5-1 - - CASTQGGSGNTIYF TGCGCCAGTACTCAGGGTGGCTCTGGAAACACCATATATTTT
TRBJ2-5 TRBV6-1 TRBD2 - CASRNSGGATQYF TGTGCCAGCAGGAATAGCGGGGGGGCAACCCAGTACTTC
TRBJ2-3 TRBV6-5 - - CASRVSGVTDTQYF TGTGCCAGCAGAGTTTCTGGGGTCACAGATACGCAGTATTTT
TRBJ2-2 TRBV7-7 TRBD2 - CASSLAPSGKTGELFF TGTGCTAGCAGCTTAGCGCCTAGCGGGAAAACCGGGGAGCTGTTTTTT
TRBJ1-2 TRBV5-6 TRBD1 - CASSADREHGYTF TGTGCCAGCAGCGCGGACAGGGAGCATGGCTACACCTTC
TRBJ2-1 TRBV30 - - CAWSVRPGEQFF TGTGCCTGGAGTGTCAGGCCCGGTGAGCAGTTCTTC
TRBJ2-3 TRBV10-3 - - CATFSDTQYF TGTGCCACCTTCTCCGATACGCAGTATTTT
TRBJ1-4 TRBV5-1 - - CASSLATGKTEKLFF TGCGCCAGCAGCTTGGCAACAGGAAAAACTGAAAAACTGTTTTTT
TRBJ2-2 TRBV4-2 - - CASSQDGERELFF TGTGCCAGCAGCCAAGATGGGGAAAGGGAGCTGTTTTTT
TRBJ1-6 TRBV9 TRBD1 - CASSVGGGSTYNSPLHF TGTGCCAGCAGCGTGGGAGGGGGCTCAACCTATAATTCACCCCTCCACTTT
TRBJ2-3 TRBV6-5 - - CASSYFLDGGTDTQYF TGTGCCAGCAGTTACTTCCTCGACGGGGGCACAGATACGCAGTATTTT
TRBJ2-3 TRBV7-9 - - CATAGTRSTDTQYF TGTGCCACAGCCGGGACAAGAAGCACAGATACGCAGTATTTT
TRBJ2-1 TRBV6-5 - - CASSYSDGPYNEQFF TGTGCCAGCAGTTATTCGGACGGCCCCTACAATGAGCAGTTCTTC
TRBJ1-1 TRBV5-8 TRBD1 - CASSPDRGPLGTEAFF TGTGCCAGCAGTCCCGACAGGGGCCCTTTGGGGACTGAAGCTTTCTTT
TRBJ1-2 TRBV16 - - CASSQSTGFDGYTF TGTGCCAGCAGCCAATCCACAGGGTTCGATGGCTACACCTTC
TRBJ1-6 TRBV25-1 - - CASSAPGTGNNSPLHF TGTGCCAGCAGTGCCCCGGGCACCGGAAATAATTCACCCCTCCACTTT
TRBJ2-7 TRBV19 - - CASSIVGLSYEQYF TGTGCCAGTAGTATTGTGGGACTGAGCTACGAGCAGTACTTC
TRBJ2-7 TRBV28 TRBD2 once CASSLWSGSGGLYEQYF TGTGCCAGCAGTTTGTGGTCGGGTAGCGGGGGGCTGTACGAGCAGTACTTC
TRBJ1-6 TRBV28 - few CASRGDQGMNSPLHF TGTGCCAGCAGAGGCGACCAGGGGATGAATTCACCCCTCCACTTT
TRBJ2-3 TRBV19 TRBD2 - CASSREAGGPDTQYF TGTGCCAGTAGTCGGGAAGCGGGGGGGCCAGATACGCAGTATTTT
TRBJ2-7 TRBV7-8 - - CASSQGRWYEQYF TGTGCCAGCAGCCAGGGACGGTGGTACGAGCAGTACTTC
TRBJ2-5 TRBV19 - - CASSQTSIEETQYF TGTGCCAGTAGTCAGACTAGTATAGAAGAGACCCAGTACTTC
TRBJ2-5 TRBV19 TRBD2 - CASAGTTETQYF TGTGCCAGCGCCGGGACTACCGAGACCCAGTACTTC
TRBJ2-3 TRBV2 - once CASKATNTDTQYF TGTGCCAGCAAAGCGACTAACACAGATACGCAGTATTTT
TRBJ1-1 TRBV11-3 - - CASSPGGQGNTEAFF TGTGCCAGCAGCCCCGGGGGGCAGGGAAACACTGAAGCTTTCTTT
TRBJ2-7 TRBV9 TRBD1 - CASSTRPGQGMEQYF TGTGCCAGCAGCACACGGCCGGGACAGGGGATGGAGCAGTACTTC
TRBJ1-2 TRBV6-1 - - CASSEPTLYGYTF TGTGCCAGCAGTGAGCCAACCCTCTATGGCTACACCTTC
TRBJ2-3 TRBV6-1 TRBD2 - CASEAGGLTDTQYF TGTGCCAGCGAAGCGGGGGGGCTTACAGATACGCAGTATTTT
TRBJ2-7 TRBV28 - few CASSLVGARAYEQYF TGTGCCAGCAGCCTTGTGGGGGCCCGAGCGTACGAGCAGTACTTC
TRBJ2-5 TRBV6-1 - - CASNGLPEKETQYF TGTGCCAGCAACGGACTACCAGAAAAAGAGACCCAGTACTTC
TRBJ2-5 TRBV25-1 TRBD1 - CASSHPPGQGQETQYF TGTGCCAGCAGTCATCCTCCGGGACAGGGGCAAGAGACCCAGTACTTC
TRBJ1-1 TRBV28 - - CASSLGGRTEAFF TGTGCCAGCAGTTTAGGCGGGAGGACTGAAGCTTTCTTT